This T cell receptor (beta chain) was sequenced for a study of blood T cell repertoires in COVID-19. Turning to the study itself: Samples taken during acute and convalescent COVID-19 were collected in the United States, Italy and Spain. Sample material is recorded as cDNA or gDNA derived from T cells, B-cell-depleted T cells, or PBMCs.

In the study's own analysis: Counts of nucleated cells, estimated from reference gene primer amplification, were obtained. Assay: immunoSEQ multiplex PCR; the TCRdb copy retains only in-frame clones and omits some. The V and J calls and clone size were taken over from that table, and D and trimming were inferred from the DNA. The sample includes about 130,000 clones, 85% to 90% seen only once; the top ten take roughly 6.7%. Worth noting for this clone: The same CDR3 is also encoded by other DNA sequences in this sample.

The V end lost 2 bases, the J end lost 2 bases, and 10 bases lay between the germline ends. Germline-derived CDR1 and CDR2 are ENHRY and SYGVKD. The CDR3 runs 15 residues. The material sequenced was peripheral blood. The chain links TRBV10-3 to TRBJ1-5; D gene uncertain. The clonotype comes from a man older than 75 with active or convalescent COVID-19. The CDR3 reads CAISEDRGGNQPQHF. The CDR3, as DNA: TGTGCCATCAGTGAGGACCGGGGTGGCAATCAGCCCCAGCATTTT.